This T cell receptor beta chain was documented in a study of T cell responses to AZD1222 COVID-19 vaccine (dated by TCRdb to about 2021). Regarding the research as a whole: AZD1222 recipients with second doses at about 4 weeks or about 12 weeks were pooled, because spike-specific TCR depth and breadth did not differ between schedules. TCR sequencing covered fewer than 250 trial participants: 207 given two doses of AZD1222 and some 25 given two doses of MenACWY control vaccine. Trial participants were enrolled into age subgroups of 18-55, 56-69 and 70-plus years, which contained around 150, 29 and 61 TCR-sequenced participants, respectively.

This clone appeared once. Its antigen is unknown. No quality values exist for individual bases; no much larger clone is one base distant. General findings and caveats noted by the study authors: Conclusions about previously exposed vaccinees are limited because only six or seven AZD1222 recipients were SARS-CoV-2 seropositive at baseline. The 56-69-year group was small, and its depth increase did not reach significance, likely because of low power. A significant rise in spike-specific TCR breadth and depth was observed after two AZD1222 doses relative to day 0 and relative to MenACWY recipients. Reportedly, close to half of the unique spike-specific TCRs recognized epitopes lying outside the regions that are mutated in the B.1.351 and B.1.1.7 variants. No day 14 peak-response samples were available, so repertoires were characterized only after the peak T cell response. Vaccine-associated CD4 TCRs spanned the whole spike protein, with dominant responses in regions 160-218 and 743-854. Most participants were white British and females outnumbered males, and the authors suggested that clonal diversity may have been underestimated.

The CDR3 regions of human TCRbeta chains were analyzed by immunosequencing. For the original study's pipeline: TCRs in the repertoires were matched against a reference library of SARS-CoV-2-specific TCRs that had been generated with the MIRA antigen-specificity platform. Breadth was defined as the fraction of unique TCRs that were SARS-CoV-2-associated, and depth was defined as the fraction of total T cells that were SARS-CoV-2-associated. Each spike-specific TCR was assigned to its reactive spike region and to a CD4 or CD8 class using the MIRA data. Log10-transformed breadth and depth values were compared by one-way ANOVA with Sidak's multiple comparisons tests. TCRdb stores this immuneACCESS table with in-frame sequences only. Part of the clones is absent; in the studies checked, under half of the shortfall reflects unresolved V genes, and no reason is known for the rest. That table furnishes V, J and clone size, whereas the DNA furnished D and trimming. For this sample the table gives about 120,000 clones, of which 80% to 90% were detected only once. The ten largest clones add up to approximately 8.5% of the sample.

The CDR3, from cysteine to phenylalanine, totals 16 residues. The DNA shown is the 48-base CDR3, in frame from base 1. Via the germline V gene (reference sequence), CDR1 is LNHNV and CDR2 YYDKDF. After removal of 1 base from V and 4 bases from J, the junction retains 10 bases not matched to a gene. What the time point label conveys for this sample: baseline before first vaccination. The vaccinee samples were drawn from two UK trials, COV001 and COV002, one of which was a single-blind randomized controlled phase 2/3 trial testing AZD1222 (ChAdOx1 nCoV-19) in healthy adults. For TCRbeta chain sequencing, PBMC samples were collected from trial participants at day 0 and at day 28 after the second dose.

This receptor was obtained from an adult in good health. This sample comprised peripheral blood, obtained on day 0 of AZD1222 vaccination. The receptor chain draws on TRBV15 and TRBJ2-7, with 7 bases in between that match TRBD1. The DNA reads TGTGCCACCAGCAGAGCCCTCACAGGGGTGGTTTACGAGCAGTACTTC. Translated, this gives CATSRALTGVVYEQYF.